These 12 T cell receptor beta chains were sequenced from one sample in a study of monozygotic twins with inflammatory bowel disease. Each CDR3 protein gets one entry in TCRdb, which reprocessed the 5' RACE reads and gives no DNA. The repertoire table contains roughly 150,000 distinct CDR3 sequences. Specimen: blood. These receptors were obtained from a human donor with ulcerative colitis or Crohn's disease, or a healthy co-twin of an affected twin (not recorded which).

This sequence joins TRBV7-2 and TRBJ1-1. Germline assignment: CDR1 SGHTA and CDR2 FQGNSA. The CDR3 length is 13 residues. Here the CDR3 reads CASIWQSNTEAFF.

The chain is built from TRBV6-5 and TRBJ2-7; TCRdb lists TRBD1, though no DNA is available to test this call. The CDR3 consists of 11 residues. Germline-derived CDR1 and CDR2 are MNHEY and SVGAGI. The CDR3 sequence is CASKGTREQYF.

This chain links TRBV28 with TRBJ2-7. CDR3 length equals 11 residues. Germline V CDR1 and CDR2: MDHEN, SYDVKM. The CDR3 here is CASSVRSEQYF. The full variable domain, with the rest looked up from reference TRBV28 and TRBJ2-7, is DVKVTQSSRYLVKRTGEKVFLECVQDMDHENMFWYRQDPGLGLRLIYFSYDVKMKEKGDIPEGYSVSREKKERFSLILESASTNQTSMYLCASSVRSEQYFGPGTRLTVT.

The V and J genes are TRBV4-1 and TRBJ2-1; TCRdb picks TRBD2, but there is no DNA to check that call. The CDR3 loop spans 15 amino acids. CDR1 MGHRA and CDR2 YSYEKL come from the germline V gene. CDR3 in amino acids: CASSHPLAGGNEQFF.

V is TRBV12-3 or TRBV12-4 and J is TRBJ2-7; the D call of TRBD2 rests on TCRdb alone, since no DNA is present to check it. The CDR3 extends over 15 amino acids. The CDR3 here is CASRIAGTRLYEQYF.

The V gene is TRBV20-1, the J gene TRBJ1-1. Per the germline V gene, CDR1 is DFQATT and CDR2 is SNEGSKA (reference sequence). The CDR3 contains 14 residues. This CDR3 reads CSARREGGNTEAFF.

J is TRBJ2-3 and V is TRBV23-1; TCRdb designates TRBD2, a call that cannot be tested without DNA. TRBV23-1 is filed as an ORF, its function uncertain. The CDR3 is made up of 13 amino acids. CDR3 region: CASSRRGTDTQYF.

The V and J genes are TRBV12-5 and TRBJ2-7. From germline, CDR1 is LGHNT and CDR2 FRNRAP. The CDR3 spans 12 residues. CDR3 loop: CASGLSSYEQYF.

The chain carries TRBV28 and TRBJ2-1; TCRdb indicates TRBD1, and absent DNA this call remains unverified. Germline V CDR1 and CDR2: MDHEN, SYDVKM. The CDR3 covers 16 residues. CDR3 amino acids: CASSFIRASSYNEQFF.

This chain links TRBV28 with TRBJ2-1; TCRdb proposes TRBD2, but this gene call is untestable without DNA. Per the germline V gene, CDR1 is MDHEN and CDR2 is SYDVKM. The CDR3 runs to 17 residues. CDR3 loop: CASSSVGIGRISDEQFF.

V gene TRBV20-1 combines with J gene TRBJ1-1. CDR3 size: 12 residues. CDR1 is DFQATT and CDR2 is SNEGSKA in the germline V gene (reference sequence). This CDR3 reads CSASNPTAEAFF.

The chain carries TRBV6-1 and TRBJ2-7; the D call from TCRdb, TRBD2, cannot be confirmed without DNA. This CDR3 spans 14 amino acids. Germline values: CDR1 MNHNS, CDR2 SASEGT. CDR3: CASRRGTRDYEQYF.